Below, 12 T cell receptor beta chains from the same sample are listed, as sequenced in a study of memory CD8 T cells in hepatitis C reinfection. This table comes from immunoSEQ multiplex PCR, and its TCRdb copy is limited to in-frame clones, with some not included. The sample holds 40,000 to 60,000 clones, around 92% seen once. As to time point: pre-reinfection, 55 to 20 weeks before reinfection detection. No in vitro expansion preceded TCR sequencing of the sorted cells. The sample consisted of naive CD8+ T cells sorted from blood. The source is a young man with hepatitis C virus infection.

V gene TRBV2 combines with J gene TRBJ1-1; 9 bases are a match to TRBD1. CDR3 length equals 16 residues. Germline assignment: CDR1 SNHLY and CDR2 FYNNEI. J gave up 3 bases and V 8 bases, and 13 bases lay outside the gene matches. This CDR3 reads CASQDSGQGPHTEAFF. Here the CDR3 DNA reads TGTGCCAGCCAAGATAGTGGACAGGGGCCCCACACTGAAGCTTTCTTT.

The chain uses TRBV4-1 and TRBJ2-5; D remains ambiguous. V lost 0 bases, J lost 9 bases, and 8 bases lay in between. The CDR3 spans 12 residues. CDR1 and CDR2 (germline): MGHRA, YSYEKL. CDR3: CASSQDAGPQYF. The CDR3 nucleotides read TGCGCCAGCAGCCAAGATGCAGGTCCCCAGTACTTC.

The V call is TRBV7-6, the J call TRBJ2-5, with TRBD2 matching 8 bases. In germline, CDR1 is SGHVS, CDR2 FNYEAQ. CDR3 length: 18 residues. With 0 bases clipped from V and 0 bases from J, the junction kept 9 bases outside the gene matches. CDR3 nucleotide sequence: TGTGCCAGCAGCTTAGCGCTGGTCCGCGGGGGGTACCAAGAGACCCAGTACTTC. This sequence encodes CASSLALVRGGYQETQYF.

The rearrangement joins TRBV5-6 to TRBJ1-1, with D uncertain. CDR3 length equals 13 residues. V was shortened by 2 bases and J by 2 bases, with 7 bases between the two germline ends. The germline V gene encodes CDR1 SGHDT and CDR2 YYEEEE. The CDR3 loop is CASSFGINTEAFF. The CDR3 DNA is TGTGCCAGCAGCTTCGGTATCAACACTGAAGCTTTCTTT.

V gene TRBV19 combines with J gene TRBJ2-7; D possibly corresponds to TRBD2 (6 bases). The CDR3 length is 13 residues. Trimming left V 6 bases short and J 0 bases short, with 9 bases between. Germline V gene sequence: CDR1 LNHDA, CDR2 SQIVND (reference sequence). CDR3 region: CASSPGVSYEQYF. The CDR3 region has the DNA TGTGCCAGTAGCCCGGGGGTCTCCTACGAGCAGTACTTC.

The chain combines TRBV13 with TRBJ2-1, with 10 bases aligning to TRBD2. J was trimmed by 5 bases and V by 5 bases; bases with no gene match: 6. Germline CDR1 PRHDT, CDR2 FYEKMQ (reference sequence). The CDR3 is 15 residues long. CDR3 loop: CASSPSGSGNNEQFF. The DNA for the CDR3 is TGTGCCAGCAGCCCTAGCGGGAGTGGGAACAATGAGCAGTTCTTC.

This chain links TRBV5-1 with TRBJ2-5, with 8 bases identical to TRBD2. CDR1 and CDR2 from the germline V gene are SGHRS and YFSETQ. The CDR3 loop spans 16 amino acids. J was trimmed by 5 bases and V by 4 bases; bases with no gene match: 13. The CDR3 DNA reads TGCGCCAGCAGCCCCGATGGAGCGGGAGTGTTGGAGACCCAGTACTTC. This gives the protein CASSPDGAGVLETQYF.

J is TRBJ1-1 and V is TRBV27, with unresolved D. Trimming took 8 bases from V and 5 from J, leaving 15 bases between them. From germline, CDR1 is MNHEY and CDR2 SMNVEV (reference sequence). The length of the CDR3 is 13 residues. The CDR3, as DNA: TGTGCCAGCCGTCTAGTGGGTGGGACTGAAGCTTTCTTT. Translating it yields CASRLVGGTEAFF.

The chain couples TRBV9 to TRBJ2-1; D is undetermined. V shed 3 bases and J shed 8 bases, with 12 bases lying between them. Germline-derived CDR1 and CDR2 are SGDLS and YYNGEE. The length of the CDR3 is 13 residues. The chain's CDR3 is CASSAVSGHEQFF. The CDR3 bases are TGTGCCAGCAGCGCCGTGTCTGGGCATGAGCAGTTCTTC.

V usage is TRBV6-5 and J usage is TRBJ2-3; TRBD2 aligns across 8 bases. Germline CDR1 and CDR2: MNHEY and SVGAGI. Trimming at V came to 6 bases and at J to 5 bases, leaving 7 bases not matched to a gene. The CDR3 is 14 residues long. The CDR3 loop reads CASSPAGAGDTQYF. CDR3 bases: TGTGCCAGCAGCCCAGCGGGAGCCGGAGATACGCAGTATTTT.

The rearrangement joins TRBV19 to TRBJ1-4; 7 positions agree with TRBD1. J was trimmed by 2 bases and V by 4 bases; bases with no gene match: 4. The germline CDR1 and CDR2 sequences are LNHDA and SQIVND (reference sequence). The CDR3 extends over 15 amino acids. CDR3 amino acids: CASSTGQATNEKLFF. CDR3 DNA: TGTGCCAGTAGTACCGGACAGGCGACTAATGAAAAACTGTTTTTT. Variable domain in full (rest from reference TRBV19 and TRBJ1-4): DGGITQSPKYLFRKEGQNVTLSCEQNLNHDAMYWYRQDPGQGLRLIYYSQIVNDFQKGDIAEGYSVSREKKESFPLTVTSAQKNPTAFYLCASSTGQATNEKLFFGSGTQLSVL.

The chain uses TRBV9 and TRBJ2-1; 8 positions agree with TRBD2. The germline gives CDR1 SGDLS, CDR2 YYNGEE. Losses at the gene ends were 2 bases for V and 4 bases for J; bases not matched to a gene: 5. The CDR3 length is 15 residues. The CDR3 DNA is TGTGCCAGCAGCGTCAGCGGGAGTCTATACAATGAGCAGTTCTTC. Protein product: CASSVSGSLYNEQFF.